Shown below are 18 T cell receptor beta chains from a single sample sequenced in a study of graft-versus-host responses after intestinal transplantation. From the graft tissue, intraepithelial and lamina propria lymphocytes were released through processing. The protocol was immunoSEQ multiplex PCR, while the TCRdb copy is restricted to in-frame clones and leaves out a portion. Among almost 15,000 clones listed, 70% were seen once. Sequences were derived from ileum tissue, sampled around 690 days after intestinal transplantation. Every receptor here comes from a human patient who received an intestinal transplant, so some T cells may come from the graft donor.

The chain couples TRBV7-2 to TRBJ1-4; 7 nucleotides align to TRBD1. Germline-derived CDR1 and CDR2 are SGHTA and FQGNSA. The CDR3 consists of 17 residues. Trimming at V came to 5 bases and at J to 0 bases, leaving 9 bases not matched to a gene. CDR3 loop: CASSPRAGTATNEKLFF. The CDR3 bases are TGTGCCAGCAGCCCCCGAGCGGGGACAGCAACTAATGAAAAACTGTTTTTT.

The chain combines TRBV18 with TRBJ1-2, with a weak D call TRBD1 (5 bases). Germline CDR1 KGHSH, CDR2 LQKENI. CDR3 length equals 16 residues. V was trimmed by 1 base and J by 0 bases, leaving 12 bases between them. The DNA of the CDR3 is TGTGCCAGCTCACCACTCGGGGGTGCGGCTAACTATGGCTACACCTTC. Translated: CASSPLGGAANYGYTF.

Comment on this clone: Its ends do not fully match the called genes, so a read error is possible. The chain is built from TRBV6-4 and TRBJ2-6; 9 bases fit TRBD1. CDR1 MRHNA and CDR2 SNTAGT come from the germline V gene. The CDR3 has 15 residues. CDR3 in amino acids: CARSQQGAGANVLTF. CDR3 sequence (DNA): TGTGCCCGCAGTCAACAGGGGGCGGGGGCCAACGTCCTGACTTTC.

The V call is TRBV27, the J call TRBJ2-5; TRBD1 matches at 8 bases. The J call is doubtful: the DNA matches TRBJ2-7 better. CDR3 size: 17 residues. Germline values: CDR1 MNHEY, CDR2 SMNVEV (reference sequence). CDR3 nucleotides: TGTGCCAGCAGTTCCTGGCTCGGGACAGGAGCCCCCTACGAGCAGTACTTC. Its translation is CASSSWLGTGAPYEQYF.

The gene calls are TRBV15 and TRBJ2-7, with 15 bases that match TRBD2. The V gene end was trimmed by 5 bases and the J gene end by 5 bases; junction bases not matched to a gene: 7. Germline CDR1 reads LNHNV; CDR2 reads YYDKDF (reference sequence). The CDR3 sequence is 16 residues long. CDR3 protein: CATSLRTSGGAHEQYF. In nucleotides, the CDR3 is TGTGCCACCAGCCTACGGACTAGCGGGGGGGCCCACGAGCAGTACTTC.

This chain joins TRBV28 and TRBJ2-1, with D possibly matching TRBD2 (5 bases). The CDR3 totals 15 residues. V was shortened by 6 bases and J by 2 bases, with 14 bases between the two germline ends. The germline V gene has CDR1 MDHEN and CDR2 SYDVKM. The CDR3 protein is CASSHERSTYNEQFF. CDR3 sequence (DNA): TGTGCCAGCAGCCATGAGCGGAGTACCTACAATGAGCAGTTCTTC.

The rearrangement links TRBV7-9 to TRBJ2-1, with D perhaps TRBD2 (6 bases). The CDR3 consists of 16 residues. The germline V and J ends were trimmed by 2 bases and 7 bases, with 18 bases remaining between them. Germline assignment: CDR1 SEHNR and CDR2 FQNEAQ (reference sequence). The CDR3 here is CASSLSPYGAGNEQFF. The CDR3 coding sequence is TGTGCCAGCAGCTTATCCCCCTACGGGGCGGGGAATGAGCAGTTCTTC.

The chain combines TRBV18 with TRBJ2-7, with 10 bases that match TRBD1. This CDR3 has 14 amino acids. Germline V lookup: CDR1 KGHSH, CDR2 LQKENI. With V trimmed by 6 bases and J by 6 bases, 8 bases remained unmatched. Here the CDR3 reads CASSAGTGESEQYF. The DNA for the CDR3 is TGTGCCAGCTCGGCCGGGACAGGGGAAAGCGAGCAGTACTTC.

The rearrangement links TRBV2 to TRBJ2-5, with TRBD2 identical over 11 bases. CDR3 length: 14 amino acids. The germline gives CDR1 SNHLY, CDR2 FYNNEI. The J segment lost 2 bases and the V segment lost 6 bases, leaving 2 bases of the junction unmatched. CDR3 nucleotides: TGTGCCAGCAGGGTAGCGGGGGGGCAAGAGACCCAGTACTTC. The encoded protein is CASRVAGGQETQYF.

This clone has just one count. This chain links TRBV28 with TRBJ1-5; D may be TRBD1 (6 bases). CDR1 and CDR2 (germline): MDHEN, SYDVKM. The CDR3 covers 14 residues. V lost 2 bases and J 5 bases, leaving 10 bases between the germline ends. The CDR3 DNA reads as TGTGCCAGCAGTTTAATACAGGGAGATCAGCCCCAGCATTTT. It codes for CASSLIQGDQPQHF.

CDR3 loop: CSVGGDGYTF. CDR3 nucleotide sequence: TGCAGCGTTGGTGGAGATGGCTACACCTTC. V usage is TRBV29-1 and J usage is TRBJ1-2, with D hard to call. Per germline, CDR1 SQVTM and CDR2 ANQGSEA. The CDR3 loop spans 10 amino acids. Trimming cost V 4 bases and J 6 bases, with 6 bases left between them.

This chain links TRBV25-1 with TRBJ1-2, with unresolved D. Deletions cut 0 bases from V and 7 bases from J, with 15 bases between. The CDR3 is 15 amino acids. Germline V gene sequence: CDR1 MGHDK, CDR2 SYGVNS. The CDR3 region is CASSEYGKALPGYTF. The CDR3 DNA is TGTGCCAGCAGTGAATATGGTAAAGCCCTCCCTGGCTACACCTTC.

V is TRBV4-2 and J is TRBJ2-7, with 8 bases identical to TRBD1. Germline loops: CDR1 LGHNA, CDR2 YNFKEQ. V dropped 5 bases and J dropped 5; count of bases not matched to a gene: 11. This CDR3 has 15 amino acids. CDR3 residues: CASSFNGQGANEQYF. CDR3 DNA: TGTGCCAGCAGCTTTAATGGGCAGGGGGCGAACGAGCAGTACTTC.

The J gene is TRBJ1-5, the V gene TRBV6-1; D not resolved. The CDR3 runs to 15 residues. In germline, CDR1 is MNHNS, CDR2 SASEGT. The ends were cut back, 6 bases at V and 4 bases at J, with 16 bases in the middle. The chain's CDR3 is CASSRQDGPNQPQHF. DNA for the CDR3: TGTGCCAGCAGCCGTCAGGACGGCCCGAATCAGCCCCAGCATTTT.

This chain links TRBV5-1 with TRBJ2-3; D is unresolved. The CDR3 is made up of 15 amino acids. Germline lookup yields CDR1 SGHRS and CDR2 YFSETQ. V was trimmed by 7 bases and J by 0 bases, leaving 15 bases between them. CDR3 region: CASGRGRTSTDTQYF. The CDR3 coding sequence is TGCGCCAGCGGCCGCGGAAGAACTAGCACAGATACGCAGTATTTT.

V usage is TRBV2 and J usage is TRBJ2-1; D is uncertain. This CDR3 region has 14 residues. The germline V and J ends were trimmed by 7 bases and 0 bases, with 10 bases remaining between them. CDR1 and CDR2 from the germline V gene are SNHLY and FYNNEI. This CDR3 reads CASNFLVSYNEQFF. The CDR3 nucleotides are TGTGCCAGCAACTTTCTGGTCTCCTACAATGAGCAGTTCTTC.

This clone showed up just a few times. The chain recombines TRBV6-4 with TRBJ2-6; TRBD2 might be the D (7 bases). Germline CDR1 is MRHNA and CDR2 is SNTAGT. The CDR3 sequence is 16 residues long. Between the trimmed V and J ends, which lost 3 bases and 0 bases, there was a span of 9 bases. CDR3 residues: CASSDGGASGANVLTF. The CDR3 nucleotides are TGTGCCAGCAGTGATGGGGGGGCCTCTGGGGCCAACGTCCTGACTTTC.

The V gene is TRBV7-9, the J gene TRBJ1-1; D is possibly TRBD1 (6 bases). This CDR3 has 15 residues. Germline V gives CDR1 SEHNR, CDR2 FQNEAQ (reference sequence). Trimming left V 5 bases short and J 3 bases short, with 16 bases between. The CDR3 sequence: CASSLQTGPDTEAFF. In nucleotides, the CDR3 is TGTGCCAGCAGCCTTCAGACAGGTCCGGACACTGAAGCTTTCTTT. Using reference TRBV7-9 and TRBJ1-1 for the parts outside the CDR3, the full variable domain is DTGVSQNPRHKITKRGQNVTFRCDPISEHNRLYWYRQTLGQGPEFLTYFQNEAQLEKSRLLSDRFSAERPKGSFSTLEIQRTEQGDSAMYLCASSLQTGPDTEAFFGQGTRLTVV.